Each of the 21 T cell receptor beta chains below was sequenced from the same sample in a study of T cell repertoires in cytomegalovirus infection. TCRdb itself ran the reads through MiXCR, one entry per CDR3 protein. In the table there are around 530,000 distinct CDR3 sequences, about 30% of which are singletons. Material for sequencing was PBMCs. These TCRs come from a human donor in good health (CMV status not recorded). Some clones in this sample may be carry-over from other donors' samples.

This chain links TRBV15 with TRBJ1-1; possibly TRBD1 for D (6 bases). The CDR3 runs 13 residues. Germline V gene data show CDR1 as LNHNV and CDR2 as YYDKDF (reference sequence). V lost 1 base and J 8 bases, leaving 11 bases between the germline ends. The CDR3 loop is CATSRVSGGEAFF. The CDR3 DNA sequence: TGTGCCACCAGCAGAGTTAGTGGGGGCGAAGCTTTCTTT.

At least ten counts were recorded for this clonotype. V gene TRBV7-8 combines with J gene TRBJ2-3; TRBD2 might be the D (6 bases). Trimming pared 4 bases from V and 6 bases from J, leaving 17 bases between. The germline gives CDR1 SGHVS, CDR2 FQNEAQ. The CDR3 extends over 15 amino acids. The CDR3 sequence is CASSSPGAGGDTQYF. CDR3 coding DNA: TGTGCCAGCAGCTCCCCCGGCGCCGGAGGGGATACGCAGTATTTT. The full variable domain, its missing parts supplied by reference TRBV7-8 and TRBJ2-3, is GAGVSQSPRYKVAKRGQDVALRCDPISGHVSLFWYQQALGQGPEFLTYFQNEAQLDKSGLPSDRFFAERPEGSVSTLKIQRTQQEDSAVYLCASSSPGAGGDTQYFGPGTRLTVL.

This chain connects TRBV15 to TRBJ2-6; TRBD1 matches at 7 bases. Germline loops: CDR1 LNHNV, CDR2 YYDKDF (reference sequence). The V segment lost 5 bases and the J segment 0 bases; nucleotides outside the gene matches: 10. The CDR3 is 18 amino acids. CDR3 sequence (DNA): TGTGCCACCAGCCCGAGGACAGGTATTAGCTCTGGGGCCAACGTCCTGACTTTC. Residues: CATSPRTGISSGANVLTF.

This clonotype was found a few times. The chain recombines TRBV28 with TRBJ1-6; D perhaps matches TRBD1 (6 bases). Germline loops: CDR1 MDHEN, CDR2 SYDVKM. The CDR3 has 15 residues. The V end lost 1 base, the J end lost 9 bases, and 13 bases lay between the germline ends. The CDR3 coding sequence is TGTGCCAGCAGTTTATATTCAGGGGATGGTTCACCCCTCCACTTT. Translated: CASSLYSGDGSPLHF.

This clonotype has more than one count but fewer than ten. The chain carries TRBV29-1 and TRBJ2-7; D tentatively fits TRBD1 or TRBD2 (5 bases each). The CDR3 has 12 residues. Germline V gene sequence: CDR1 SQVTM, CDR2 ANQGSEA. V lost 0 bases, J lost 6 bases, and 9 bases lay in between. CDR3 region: CSVEDGGAEQYF. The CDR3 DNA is TGCAGCGTTGAAGATGGGGGAGCCGAGCAGTACTTC.

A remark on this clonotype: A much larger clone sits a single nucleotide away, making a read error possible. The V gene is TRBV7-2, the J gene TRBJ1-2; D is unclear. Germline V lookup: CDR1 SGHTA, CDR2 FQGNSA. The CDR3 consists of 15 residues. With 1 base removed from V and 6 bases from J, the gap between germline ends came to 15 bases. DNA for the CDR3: TGTGCCAGCAGCTTAGTTTCCGAACAGAGCCATGGCTACACCTTC. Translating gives CASSLVSEQSHGYTF.

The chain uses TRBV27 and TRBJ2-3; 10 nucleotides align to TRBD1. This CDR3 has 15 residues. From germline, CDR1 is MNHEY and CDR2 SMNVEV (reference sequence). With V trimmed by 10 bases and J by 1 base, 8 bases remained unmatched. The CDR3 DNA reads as TGTGCCACTTCGGACAGGGGGGGTGGCACAGATACGCAGTATTTT. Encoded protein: CATSDRGGGTDTQYF.

CDR3 loop: CASSEASGNSEQYV. In nucleotides, the CDR3 is TGCGCCAGCAGCGAAGCGAGCGGGAACTCTGAGCAGTACGTC. The gene calls are TRBV5-1 and TRBJ2-7; TRBD2 agrees at 7 bases. The CDR3 totals 14 residues. The junction had 11 bases not matched to a gene; V was cut back by 4 bases and J by 7 bases. Germline V gene lookup returns CDR1 SGHRS and CDR2 YFSETQ.

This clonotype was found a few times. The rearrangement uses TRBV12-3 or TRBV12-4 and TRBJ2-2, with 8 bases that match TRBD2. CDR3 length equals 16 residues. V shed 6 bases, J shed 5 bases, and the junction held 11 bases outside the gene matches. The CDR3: CASSPGREARTGELFF. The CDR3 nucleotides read TGTGCCAGCAGCCCGGGGCGGGAGGCAAGGACCGGGGAGCTGTTTTTT.

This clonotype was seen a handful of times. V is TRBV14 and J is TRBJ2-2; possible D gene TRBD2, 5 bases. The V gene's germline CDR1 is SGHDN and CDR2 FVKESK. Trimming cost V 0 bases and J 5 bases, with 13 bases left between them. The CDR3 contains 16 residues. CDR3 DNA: TGTGCCAGCAGCCAAGAAGGACTCACGGGAACCGGGGAGCTGTTTTTT. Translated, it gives CASSQEGLTGTGELFF.

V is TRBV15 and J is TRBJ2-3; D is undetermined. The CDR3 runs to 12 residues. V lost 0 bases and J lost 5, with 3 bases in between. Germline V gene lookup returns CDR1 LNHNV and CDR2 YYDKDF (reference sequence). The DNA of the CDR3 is TGTGCCACCAGCAGAGAGCTAGATACGCAGTATTTT. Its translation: CATSRELDTQYF.

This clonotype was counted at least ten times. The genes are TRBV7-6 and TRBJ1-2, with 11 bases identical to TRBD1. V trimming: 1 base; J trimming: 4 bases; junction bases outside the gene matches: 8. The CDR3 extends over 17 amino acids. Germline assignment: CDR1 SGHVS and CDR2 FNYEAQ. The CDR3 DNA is TGTGCCAGCAGCTTAGGAGGGATGGGACAGGGGGTCTATGGCTACACCTTC. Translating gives CASSLGGMGQGVYGYTF.

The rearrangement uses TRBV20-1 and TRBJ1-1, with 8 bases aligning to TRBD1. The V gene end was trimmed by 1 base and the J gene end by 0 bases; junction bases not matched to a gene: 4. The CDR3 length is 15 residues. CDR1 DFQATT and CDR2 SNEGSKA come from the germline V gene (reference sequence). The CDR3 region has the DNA TGCAGTGCTAGAGTGGGGACAGGAATGAACACTGAAGCTTTCTTT. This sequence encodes CSARVGTGMNTEAFF.

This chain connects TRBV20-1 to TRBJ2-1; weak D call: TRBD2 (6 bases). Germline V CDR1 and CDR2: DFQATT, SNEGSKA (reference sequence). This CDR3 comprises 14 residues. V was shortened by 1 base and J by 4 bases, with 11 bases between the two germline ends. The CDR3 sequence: CSARVTGGYNEQFF. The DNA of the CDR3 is TGCAGTGCTAGAGTTACCGGAGGGTACAATGAGCAGTTCTTC.

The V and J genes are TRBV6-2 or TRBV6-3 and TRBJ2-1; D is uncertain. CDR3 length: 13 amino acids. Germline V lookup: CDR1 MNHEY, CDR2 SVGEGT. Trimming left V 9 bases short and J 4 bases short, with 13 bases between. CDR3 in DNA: TGTGCCAGTCGCGCCCTGACTTACAATGAGCAGTTCTTC. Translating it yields CASRALTYNEQFF.

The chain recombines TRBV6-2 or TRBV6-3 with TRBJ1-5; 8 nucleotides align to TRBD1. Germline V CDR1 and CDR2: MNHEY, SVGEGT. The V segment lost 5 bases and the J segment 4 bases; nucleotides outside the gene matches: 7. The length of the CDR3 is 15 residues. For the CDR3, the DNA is TGTGCCAGCAGTCACGACCGGGACAGGAATCAGCCCCAGCATTTT. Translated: CASSHDRDRNQPQHF.

CDR3 sequence reads: CASSYHNSGARGSNQPQHF. The DNA of the CDR3 is TGTGCCAGCAGTTATCATAATTCAGGGGCCCGAGGGAGCAATCAGCCCCAGCATTTT. V usage is TRBV6-1 and J usage is TRBJ1-5; D is perhaps TRBD1 (6 bases). The CDR3 is 19 residues long. Germline values: CDR1 MNHNS, CDR2 SASEGT. Trimming left V 5 bases short and J 1 base short, with 24 bases between.

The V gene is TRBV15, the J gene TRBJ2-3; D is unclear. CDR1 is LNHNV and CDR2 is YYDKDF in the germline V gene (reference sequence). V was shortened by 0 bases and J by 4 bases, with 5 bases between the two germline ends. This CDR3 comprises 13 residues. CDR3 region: CATSRDLADTQYF. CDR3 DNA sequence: TGTGCCACCAGCAGAGATCTGGCAGATACGCAGTATTTT.

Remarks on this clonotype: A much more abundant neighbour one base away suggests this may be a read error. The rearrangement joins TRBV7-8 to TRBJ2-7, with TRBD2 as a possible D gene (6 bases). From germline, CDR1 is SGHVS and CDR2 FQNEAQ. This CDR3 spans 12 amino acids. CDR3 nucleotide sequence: TGTGCCAACAGCGAATGGGGAGGCGAGCAGTACGTC. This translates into CANSEWGGEQYV.

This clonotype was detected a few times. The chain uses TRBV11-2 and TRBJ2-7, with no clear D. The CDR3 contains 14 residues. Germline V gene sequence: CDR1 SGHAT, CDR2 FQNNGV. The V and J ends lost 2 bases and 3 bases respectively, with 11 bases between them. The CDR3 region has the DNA TGTGCCAGCAGCTTACGCGACTTCAACTACGAGCAGTACGTC. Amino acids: CASSLRDFNYEQYV.

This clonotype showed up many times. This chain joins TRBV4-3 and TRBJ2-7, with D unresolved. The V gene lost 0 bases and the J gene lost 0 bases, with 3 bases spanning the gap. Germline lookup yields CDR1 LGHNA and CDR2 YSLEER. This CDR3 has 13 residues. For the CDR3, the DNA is TGCGCCAGCAGCCAAGATCTCTCCTACGAGCAGTACTTC. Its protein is CASSQDLSYEQYF.